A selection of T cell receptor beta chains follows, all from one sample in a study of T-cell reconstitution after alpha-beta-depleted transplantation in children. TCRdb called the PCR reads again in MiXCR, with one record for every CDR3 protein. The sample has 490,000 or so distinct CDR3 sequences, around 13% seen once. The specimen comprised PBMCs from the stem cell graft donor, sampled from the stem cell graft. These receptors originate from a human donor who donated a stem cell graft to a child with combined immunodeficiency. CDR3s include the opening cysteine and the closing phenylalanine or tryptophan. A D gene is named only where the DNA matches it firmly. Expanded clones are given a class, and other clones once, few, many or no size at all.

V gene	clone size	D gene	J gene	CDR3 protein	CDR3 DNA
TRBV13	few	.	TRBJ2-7	CASSAQGGEQYF	TGTGCCAGCAGCGCACAGGGGGGGGAGCAGTACTTC
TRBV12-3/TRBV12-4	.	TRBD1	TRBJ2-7	CASSMTGDPYEQYF	TGTGCCAGCAGTATGACAGGGGACCCCTACGAGCAGTACTTC
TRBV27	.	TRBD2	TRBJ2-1	CASSLMFGSSGDNEQFF	TGTGCCAGCAGTTTAATGTTTGGGTCTAGCGGGGACAATGAGCAGTTCTTC
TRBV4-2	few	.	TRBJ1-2	CASSQDRGDMANYGYTF	TGTGCCAGCAGCCAAGATCGGGGGGACATGGCTAACTATGGCTACACCTTC
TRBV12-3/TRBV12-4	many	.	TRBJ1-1	CASSFDRNTEAFF	TGTGCCAGCAGTTTTGATAGGAACACTGAAGCTTTCTTT
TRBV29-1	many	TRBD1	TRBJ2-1	CSVGQAESNEQFF	TGCAGCGTAGGACAGGCTGAGAGCAATGAGCAGTTCTTC
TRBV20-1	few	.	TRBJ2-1	CSAPTTRGFYNEQFF	TGCAGTGCTCCCACGACTAGGGGCTTTTACAATGAGCAGTTCTTC
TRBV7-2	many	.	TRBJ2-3	CASSYPLRGGSNTDTQYF	TGTGCCAGCAGCTACCCACTTCGTGGGGGGTCAAACACAGATACGCAGTATTTT
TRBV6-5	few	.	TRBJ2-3	CAVRGGTDTQYF	TGTGCCGTCCGAGGGGGAACAGATACGCAGTATTTT
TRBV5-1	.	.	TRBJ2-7	CASSLSRLQGEQYF	TGCGCCAGCAGCTTGAGCAGGCTCCAAGGCGAGCAGTACTTC
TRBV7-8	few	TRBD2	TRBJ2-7	CASSPWASGATYEQYF	TGTGCCAGCAGCCCCTGGGCTAGCGGGGCTACCTACGAGCAGTACTTC
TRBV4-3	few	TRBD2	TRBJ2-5	CASSQKLAGIETQYF	TGCGCCAGCAGCCAAAAACTAGCGGGGATAGAGACCCAGTACTTC
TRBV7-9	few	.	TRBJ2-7	CASSLPGVGYEQYF	TGTGCCAGCAGCCTCCCGGGTGTGGGTTACGAGCAGTACTTC
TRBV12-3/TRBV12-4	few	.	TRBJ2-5	CASSLGGGGQETQYF	TGTGCCAGCAGTTTAGGGGGAGGGGGCCAAGAGACCCAGTACTTC
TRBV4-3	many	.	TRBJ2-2	CASRRRGTGELFF	TGCGCCAGCAGGAGGAGGGGGACCGGGGAGCTGTTTTTT
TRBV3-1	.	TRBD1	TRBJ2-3	CASSRGQGGPDTQYF	TGTGCCAGCAGCCGGGGACAGGGAGGCCCAGATACGCAGTATTTT
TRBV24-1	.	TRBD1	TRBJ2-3	CATSDAGQGLNTQYF	TGTGCCACCAGTGATGCGGGACAGGGACTTAATACGCAGTATTTT
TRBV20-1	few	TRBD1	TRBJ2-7	CCAPDRESFVSYEQYF	TGCTGTGCGCCGGACAGGGAGAGTTTTGTGTCCTACGAGCAGTACTTC
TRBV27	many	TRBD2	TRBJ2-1	CASSFSGAGAYNEQFF	TGTGCCAGCAGTTTTAGCGGGGCGGGGGCCTACAATGAGCAGTTCTTC
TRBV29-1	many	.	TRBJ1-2	CSVAGENYGYTF	TGCAGCGTGGCCGGGGAGAACTATGGCTACACCTTC
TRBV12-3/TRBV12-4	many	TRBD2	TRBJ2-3	CASASSGRADTQYF	TGTGCCAGCGCTTCTAGCGGGCGGGCAGATACGCAGTATTTT
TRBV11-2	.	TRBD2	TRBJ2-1	CASSLAPSGRDEQFF	TGTGCCAGCAGCTTAGCTCCTAGCGGGAGGGATGAGCAGTTCTTC
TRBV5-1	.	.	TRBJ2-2	CASSLEGGPGGELFF	TGCGCCAGCAGCTTGGAGGGGGGTCCTGGCGGGGAGCTGTTTTTT
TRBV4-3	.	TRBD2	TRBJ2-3	CASSQDILAGGLTPDTQYF	TGCGCCAGCAGCCAAGACATCCTAGCGGGGGGCCTAACTCCAGATACGCAGTATTTT
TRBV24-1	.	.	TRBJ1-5	CATASAGGRTQPQHF	TGTGCCACGGCCTCTGCCGGGGGAAGAACTCAGCCCCAGCATTTT
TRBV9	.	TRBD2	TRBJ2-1	CASSGLAGREQFF	TGTGCCAGCAGCGGGCTAGCGGGACGTGAGCAGTTCTTC
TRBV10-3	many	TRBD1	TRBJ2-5	CAISDGTGRETQYF	TGTGCCATCAGCGACGGGACAGGGAGGGAGACCCAGTACTTC
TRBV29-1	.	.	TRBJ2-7	CSVDLGGHEQYF	TGCAGCGTTGATCTTGGAGGGCACGAGCAGTACTTC
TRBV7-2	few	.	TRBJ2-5	CASSPDSLAQYF	TGTGCCAGCAGCCCCGACTCCCTAGCCCAGTACTTC
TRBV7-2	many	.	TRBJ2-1	CASSPPGLHNEQFF	TGTGCCAGCAGCCCACCCGGACTGCACAATGAGCAGTTCTTC
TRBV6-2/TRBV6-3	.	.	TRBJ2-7	CASSGTGPSYEQYF	TGTGCCAGCAGTGGGACGGGACCATCCTACGAGCAGTACTTC
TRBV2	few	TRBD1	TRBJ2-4	CASRGQGRPFAKNIQYF	TGTGCCAGCAGGGGACAGGGGAGGCCCTTTGCCAAAAACATTCAGTACTTC
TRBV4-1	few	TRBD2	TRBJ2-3	CASSQGGTSGGPQPSTDTQYF	TGCGCCAGCAGCCAAGGAGGGACTAGCGGGGGGCCCCAACCTAGCACAGATACGCAGTATTTT
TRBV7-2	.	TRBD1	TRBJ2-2	CASSWGQANTGELFF	TGTGCCAGCAGCTGGGGACAGGCGAACACCGGGGAGCTGTTTTTT
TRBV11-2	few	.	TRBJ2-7	CASSESGTRLSEQYF	TGTGCCAGCAGCGAGTCCGGGACTCGACTAAGCGAGCAGTACTTC
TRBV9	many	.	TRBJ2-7	CASSVAVGNYEQYF	TGTGCCAGCAGCGTAGCGGTAGGGAACTACGAGCAGTACTTC
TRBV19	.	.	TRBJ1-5	CASRTRYSNQPQHF	TGTGCCAGTAGGACCCGTTATAGCAATCAGCCCCAGCATTTT
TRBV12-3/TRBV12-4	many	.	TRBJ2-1	CASSFSTEGYNEQFF	TGTGCCAGCAGTTTCTCCACCGAGGGGTACAATGAGCAGTTCTTC
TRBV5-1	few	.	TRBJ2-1	CASSFQQGLNEQFF	TGCGCCAGCAGCTTCCAACAGGGATTGAATGAGCAGTTCTTC
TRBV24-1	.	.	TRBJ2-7	CATSDTDLREQYF	TGTGCCACCAGTGATACCGACTTGCGCGAGCAGTACTTC
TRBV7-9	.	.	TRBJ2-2	CASSSGVGELFF	TGTGCCAGCAGCTCAGGGGTCGGGGAGCTGTTTTTT
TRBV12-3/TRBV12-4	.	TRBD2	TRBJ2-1	CASSFGAGLAGGPRNEQFF	TGTGCCAGCAGTTTTGGTGCCGGACTAGCGGGGGGGCCCAGGAATGAGCAGTTCTTC
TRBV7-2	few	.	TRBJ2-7	CASSPTVGFTYEQYF	TGTGCCAGCAGCCCGACAGTAGGGTTTACCTACGAGCAGTACTTC
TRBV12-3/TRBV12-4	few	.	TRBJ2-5	CASSFSSSGVTRKTQYF	TGTGCCAGCAGCTTCTCAAGCTCAGGGGTAACTAGGAAGACCCAGTACTTC
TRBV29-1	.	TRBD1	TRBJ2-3	CSVDPQGVSTDTQYF	TGCAGCGTTGACCCCCAGGGGGTAAGCACAGATACGCAGTATTTT
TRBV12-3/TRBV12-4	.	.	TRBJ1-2	CASKIPGAFGYTF	TGTGCCAGCAAAATCCCGGGGGCGTTTGGCTACACCTTC
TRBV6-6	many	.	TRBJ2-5	CASSYSEQETQYF	TGTGCCAGCTCTTACAGTGAACAAGAGACCCAGTACTTC
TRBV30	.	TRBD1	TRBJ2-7	CAWSFRGPGEQYF	TGTGCCTGGAGCTTCAGGGGGCCGGGCGAGCAGTACTTC
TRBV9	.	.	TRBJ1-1	CASSDSNTEAFF	TGTGCCAGCAGCGATAGTAACACTGAAGCTTTCTTT
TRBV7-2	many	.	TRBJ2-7	CASSSMVPGDEQYF	TGTGCCAGCAGCTCCATGGTTCCGGGGGACGAGCAGTACTTC